This T cell receptor beta chain was sequenced in a study of blood T cells in healthy people across ages (dated by TCRdb to between 2015 and 2016). Concerning the study at large: In model experiments, template switching captured about one uniquely barcoded TCR beta cDNA molecule for every two T cells. Age-related changes in TCR beta repertoire diversity were measured in the study by deep sequencing normalized with unique cDNA molecular identifiers. Four age groups were formed from the donors: young (average 16 years), middle-aged (approximately 40), aged (62) and long-lived (82). Donors of different ages were randomly distributed across sequencing lanes to avoid experimental bias. The study analyzed two additional independent replicas of 1 million unique cDNA reads from the same blood draw for two donors, one aged 18 to 29 and one aged 80 or older.

Concerning this clonotype itself: The antigen it binds to is not known. This may come from a read error, since a much larger clone is one base off.

The paper as a whole reports these results and caveats: Bulk unsorted PBMC profiling prevented conclusive comparison of naive and antigen-experienced compartments. As age increased, observed TCR beta diversity per million T cells dropped in a roughly linear way, and a significant reduction was already evident by age around 41. Donor CMV infection status was unknown, potentially confounding age-related changes in expanded clonotypes. Estimates of total diversity based on one million sequenced T cells were considered lower bounds and underestimates. Compared with the aged group, more naive CD4+ T cells, fewer expanded clones and increased TCR diversity were shown by the long-lived group, suggesting age selection. The percentage of naive T cells measured by flow cytometry correlated strongly with observed TCR beta diversity.

From the cysteine up to the phenylalanine, the CDR3 has a length of 14 residues. Of the read, only the CDR3 DNA is kept; its 42 bases are in frame from base 1. Trimming leaves V shorter by 7 bases and J shorter by 2 bases, with the junction holding 7 bases beyond the gene matches. Receptors were amplified or captured by 5' RACE. These reads were obtained on an Illumina HiSeq 2500. A second PCR of roughly 6 to 12 cycles was run with a J-beta primer mix and a sample-barcoded 5' primer. A unique molecular identifier was introduced onto each TCR beta cDNA molecule by a template-switch 5' adaptor carrying 12 random nucleotides. Each sample yielded at least 2.5 million CDR3-containing paired-end reads. All of the RNA was converted into first-strand cDNA using the Mint cDNA synthesis kit, with a TRBC-specific oligonucleotide serving as the primer. All cDNA was treated with uracil-DNA glycosylase and then went through a first 18-cycle PCR with the universal primers M1SS and BC2_uni_R. On the study's bioinformatics: For normalization, 1 million high-quality reads, each with a distinct molecular identifier, were randomly selected from each sample. Instead of being binned into consensus sequences, reads with shared molecular identifiers were discarded. CDR3 identification, clonotype clustering and error correction used MiTCR with a Q25 quality threshold and the strictest error-elimination algorithm. A nonparametric unseen species model with Euler transformation was used to estimate lower-bound total TCR beta diversity. TCRdb ran its own pipeline on the public reads, namely fastp trimming at Q25 and MiXCR clone calling, and kept in-frame beta chains. Entries that share a CDR3 protein sequence are merged under the most common genes and DNA. These V and J calls originate from TCRdb's pipeline instead of the authors' own analysis. The sample table lists roughly 1,700,000 distinct CDR3 sequences, approximately 30% of them with a count of one. The top ten clones comprise 7.7% of the sample.

The roughly 42 donors, aged about 6 to 95 years, were systemically healthy Caucasian individuals from Russia. Each donor gave ten milliliters of peripheral blood, drawn into EDTA-treated Vacutainer tubes. PBMCs were isolated by Ficoll-Paque density-gradient centrifugation, with at least 6.5 million obtained per sample. Total RNA was extracted from PBMCs with Trizol reagent, with at least 5 micrograms obtained per sample. For every donor, flow cytometry on a PBMC aliquot measured the percentage of naive CD45RAhigh/CD27high T cells. The sequence came from a woman aged 25 to 39 in good health. The sample comprised blood. Rearrangement joined TRBV12-3 or TRBV12-4 to TRBJ2-5, with 7 bases aligning to TRBD1. The nucleotide sequence is TGTGCCAGCAATTCCCAGACAGGGCAAGAGACCCAGTACTTC. Its amino acids are CASNSQTGQETQYF.